This T cell receptor (beta chain) was sequenced during a study of shared clonotypes between healthy human individuals. Profiled with immunoSEQ multiplex PCR; TCRdb holds only in-frame clones, not every one. Among 600,000 to 800,000 clones listed, 72% were seen once. Overall study results and limits: Generally, estimated richness proved larger in naive subsets than it did in memory subsets.

Points on this clone: As yet, its antigen is unknown.

The specimen was memory CD4+ T cells sorted from blood. The subset was: CD45RA-negative fraction. The receptor comes from a woman aged 25 to 39 in good health.

DNA of the CDR3: TGTGCCAGCAACTCCGGGGCCCGCACTGAAGCTTTCTTT. The encoded protein is CASNSGARTEAFF. The chain couples TRBV28 to TRBJ1-1, with a tentative D call TRBD1 (5 bases). This CDR3 is built from 13 residues. Deletions cut 7 bases from V and 4 bases from J, with 13 bases between. From germline, CDR1 is MDHEN and CDR2 SYDVKM.